The clone carrying this T cell receptor (beta chain) was observed at least ten times. As yet, its antigen is unknown. These data belong to a study of CD8 T cells in ankylosing spondylitis. Each CDR3 protein is one row after TCRdb ran MiXCR on the 5' RACE reads. Among approximately 550,000 distinct CDR3 sequences listed, more than 9.5% were seen once. The study's findings and limits: What appeared characteristic of ankylosing spondylitis blood was a TCR beta motif of fewer than ten highly homologous variants.

The V segment lost 4 bases and the J segment 6 bases; nucleotides outside the gene matches: 9. This CDR3 is 16 amino acids long. Per the germline V gene, CDR1 is KGHDR and CDR2 is SFDVKD. Source material: blood, either unsorted or a sorted T cell fraction (not recorded which). The chain employs TRBV24-1 and TRBJ1-5, with 9 positions matching TRBD1. This TCR derives from a male donor with ankylosing spondylitis. The CDR3, as DNA: TGTGCCACCAGTGACAACAGACAGGGGGGGGGTCAGCCCCAGCATTTT. It yields the protein CATSDNRQGGGQPQHF.